This T cell receptor (beta chain) emerged from a study of T cell responses to AZD1222 COVID-19 vaccine. General observations from the study: Rises in breadth and depth of Spike-specific TCRs came after two AZD1222 doses.

Germline CDR1 reads SGHNT; CDR2 reads YENEEA. Trimming removed 4 bases at V and 4 bases at J, with 13 bases between. The CDR3 runs 14 residues. The protocol was immunoSEQ multiplex PCR, while the TCRdb copy is restricted to in-frame clones and leaves out a portion. The sample records tens of thousands of clones, more than 90% being singletons. In the case of this clone: Its antigen is as yet unknown.

The source is an adult in good health. Specimen: peripheral blood, collected on day 0 of AZD1222 vaccination. The chain links TRBV11-3 to TRBJ1-1; D perhaps matches TRBD1 (6 bases). The CDR3 spells CASSSGQSATEAFF. The CDR3 nucleotides are TGTGCCAGCAGCTCCGGACAGTCGGCCACTGAAGCTTTCTTT. Full variable domain (remainder filled in from reference TRBV11-3 and TRBJ1-1): EAGVVQSPRYKIIEKKQPVAFWCNPISGHNTLYWYLQNLGQGPELLIRYENEEAVDDSQLPKDRFSAERLKGVDSTLKIQPAELGDSAVYLCASSSGQSATEAFFGQGTRLTVV.